This T cell receptor beta chain was sequenced for a study of blood T cell repertoires in COVID-19. At the level of the study: Material from acute and convalescent COVID-19 was sourced from the United States, Italy and Spain. In each case, the material was cDNA or gDNA derived from T cells, B-cell-depleted T cells, or PBMCs.

The CDR3 is 14 amino acids. CDR1 is MNHEY and CDR2 is SVGAGI in the germline V gene. Trimming removed 3 bases from V and 5 bases from J, with 13 bases in between. Original handling: Reference gene primer amplification in the assay estimated nucleated cell counts. The method was immunoSEQ multiplex PCR; TCRdb's version includes in-frame clones alone and lacks a portion of them. The DNA gave D and trimming, while V, J and clone size come from that table. The sample has about 190,000 clones; around four fifths are singletons. This rearrangement joins TRBV6-5 to TRBJ1-2; possible D gene TRBD1, 6 bases. This TCR came from a human donor in a cohort sampled during active COVID-19. Sequencing was performed on peripheral blood. CDR3 in amino acids: CASSYGGHSYGYTF. Here the CDR3 DNA reads TGTGCCAGCAGTTATGGGGGCCATTCTTATGGCTACACCTTC.